These T cell receptor beta chains were read from a single sample in a study of CD8 T cells in ankylosing spondylitis. TCRdb reprocessed the 5' RACE reads via MiXCR and lists one record per CDR3 protein. Of 350,000 or so distinct CDR3 sequences listed, roughly 8% are singletons. The sample was blood, either unsorted or a sorted T cell fraction (not recorded which). The receptors derive from a male donor with ankylosing spondylitis. The CDR3 runs from the conserved cysteine through the conserved F or W. D genes are given only for firm matches. Clone size is shown for a subset of rows, as once, few, many or a class of expanded clone.

j_gene | v_gene | abundance | d_gene | CDR3nt | CDR3aa
TRBJ2-5 | TRBV12-3/TRBV12-4 | many | NA | TGTGCCAGCAGTCCCCCAGGGGTGGGGGAGACCCAGTACTTC | CASSPPGVGETQYF
TRBJ2-5 | TRBV3-1 | NA | NA | TGTGCCAGCAGCCAAGAGTCTAGCTCTCAGACCCAGTACTTC | CASSQESSSQTQYF
TRBJ2-5 | TRBV20-1 | NA | TRBD2 | TGCAGTGCTAGAGGACTAGCGGTGTACCAAGAGACCCAGTACTTC | CSARGLAVYQETQYF
TRBJ2-1 | TRBV11-1 | NA | TRBD2 | TGTGCCAGCAGCCCCCCGGAGGATAGCGGGTTTACCTACAATGAGCAGTTCTTC | CASSPPEDSGFTYNEQFF
TRBJ2-2 | TRBV9 | few | TRBD1 | TGTGCCAGCAGCGTAGGGACAGGGAGCACCGGGGAGCTGTTTTTT | CASSVGTGSTGELFF
TRBJ2-4 | TRBV29-1 | NA | NA | TGCAGCACCCAGACAACTTTTGGGGCCAAAAACATTCAGTACTTC | CSTQTTFGAKNIQYF
TRBJ1-1 | TRBV18 | NA | TRBD1 | TGTGCCAGCTCACCCAGACAGGGTGGGAACACTGAAGCTTTCTTT | CASSPRQGGNTEAFF
TRBJ2-3 | TRBV6-2/TRBV6-3 | few | NA | TGTGCCAGCAGCCGTGGACTACTTAGGGGAAACACAGATACGCAGTATTTT | CASSRGLLRGNTDTQYF
TRBJ1-4 | TRBV4-3 | NA | TRBD1 | TGCGCCAGCCGCAGGGGGGATGAAAAACTGTTTTTT | CASRRGDEKLFF
TRBJ2-1 | TRBV15 | few | TRBD1 | TGTGCCACCAGCAGAGATAGGGGACAGGCCTCCTACAATGAGCAGTTCTTC | CATSRDRGQASYNEQFF
TRBJ2-1 | TRBV29-1 | few | TRBD2 | TGCAGCACGAGAGCGGGAGGGTTCAATGAGCAGTTCTTC | CSTRAGGFNEQFF
TRBJ2-1 | TRBV29-1 | many | TRBD2 | TGCAGCGTTGAAGATCTTGGCGCCGGGAGGAATGAGCAGTTCTTC | CSVEDLGAGRNEQFF
TRBJ1-2 | TRBV7-9 | few | NA | TGTGCCAGCAGCTTAGGAGGGGAGACTTTCGGCTACACCTTC | CASSLGGETFGYTF
TRBJ2-1 | TRBV20-1 | few | TRBD2 | TGCAGTGCTAGAGATCTCCCGGGGACTAGCGGGAGAGTTTTTTACGACAATGAGCAGTTCTTC | CSARDLPGTSGRVFYDNEQFF